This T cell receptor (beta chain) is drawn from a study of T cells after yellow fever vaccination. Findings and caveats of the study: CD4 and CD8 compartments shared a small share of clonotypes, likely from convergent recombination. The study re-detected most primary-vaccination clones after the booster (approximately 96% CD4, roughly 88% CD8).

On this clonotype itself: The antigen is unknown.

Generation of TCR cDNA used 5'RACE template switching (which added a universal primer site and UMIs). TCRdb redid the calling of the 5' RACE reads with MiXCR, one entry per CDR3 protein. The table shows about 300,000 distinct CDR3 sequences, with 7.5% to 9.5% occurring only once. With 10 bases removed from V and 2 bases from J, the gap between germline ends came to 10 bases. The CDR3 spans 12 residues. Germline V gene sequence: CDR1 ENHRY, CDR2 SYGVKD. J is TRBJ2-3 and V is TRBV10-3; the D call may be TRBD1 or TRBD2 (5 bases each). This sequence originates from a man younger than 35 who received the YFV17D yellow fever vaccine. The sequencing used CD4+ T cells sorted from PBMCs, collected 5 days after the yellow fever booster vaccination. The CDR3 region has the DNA TGTGCCACCAGGGAGACCACAGATACGCAGTATTTT. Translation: CATRETTDTQYF.